The 22 T cell receptor beta chains given below trace back to one sample, sequenced in a study of cytomegalovirus exposure and HLA in healthy donors. Use of 60 Vbeta and 13 Jbeta primers characterized the PCR. Profiled with immunoSEQ multiplex PCR; TCRdb holds only in-frame clones, not every one. The table shows some 120,000 clones, with over 70% occurring only once. Sequencing was done on a sample of PBMCs. These receptors originate from a woman younger than 35 in good health and CMV-seronegative.

This clone appeared once. This chain joins TRBV11-2 and TRBJ1-2, with unresolved D. This CDR3 has 13 amino acids. V was shortened by 1 base and J by 5 bases, with 8 bases between the two germline ends. The germline V gene encodes CDR1 SGHAT and CDR2 FQNNGV. For the CDR3, the DNA is TGTGCCAGCAGCTTAGCCAGGTCGTATGGCTACACCTTC. As protein: CASSLARSYGYTF.

This clone was recorded a few times. The chain links TRBV30 to TRBJ1-2, with 11 bases lining up with TRBD1. The CDR3 has 15 residues. J gave up 3 bases and V 3 bases, and 6 bases lay outside the gene matches. Germline assignment: CDR1 GTSNPN and CDR2 SVGIG (reference sequence). DNA of the CDR3: TGTGCCTGGAGCTCCGGGACAGGGGGGTACTATGGCTACACCTTC. Residues: CAWSSGTGGYYGYTF.

This clone was detected once. V usage is TRBV28 and J usage is TRBJ1-2; 12 nucleotides agree with TRBD1. Per the germline V gene, CDR1 is MDHEN and CDR2 is SYDVKM. J was trimmed by 5 bases and V by 6 bases; bases with no gene match: 10. CDR3 length equals 16 residues. As DNA, the CDR3 is TGTGCCAGCAGCAAGACCGGGACAGGGGGCTCTTATGGCTACACCTTC. This gives the protein CASSKTGTGGSYGYTF.

The rearrangement links TRBV2 to TRBJ1-6, with D tentatively TRBD1 (5 bases). Trimming left V 4 bases short and J 8 bases short, with 9 bases between. From germline, CDR1 is SNHLY and CDR2 FYNNEI. The CDR3 sequence is 13 residues long. The CDR3 is CASSARGDSPLHF. In DNA, the CDR3 is TGTGCCAGCAGTGCTAGGGGTGATTCACCCCTCCACTTT.

CDR3 sequence (DNA): TGTGCCAGCAGTGGGGACAGCTATCAGCCCCAGCATTTT. It is translated as CASSGDSYQPQHF. The chain employs TRBV6-5 and TRBJ1-5; 7 nucleotides agree with TRBD1. The CDR3 is 13 amino acids. Germline CDR1 reads MNHEY; CDR2 reads SVGAGI. J gave up 5 bases and V 5 bases, and 3 bases lay outside the gene matches.

The chain has TRBV19 and TRBJ1-5, with 8 bases fitting TRBD1. The CDR3 runs 15 residues. Germline CDR1 and CDR2: LNHDA and SQIVND (reference sequence). J gave up 7 bases and V 7 bases, and 12 bases lay outside the gene matches. The CDR3 region has the DNA TGTGCCAGTACCACAGGACAGGGACCAGACCAGCCCCAGCATTTT. This sequence encodes CASTTGQGPDQPQHF.

This clone was seen more than once but under ten times. CDR3 in DNA: TGCGCCAGCAGCAGGACGACAGACCGAAATGAAAAACTGTTTTTT. Encoded protein: CASSRTTDRNEKLFF. The rearrangement joins TRBV5-1 to TRBJ1-4, with D maybe TRBD1 (5 bases). The germline gives CDR1 SGHRS, CDR2 YFSETQ. The CDR3 consists of 15 residues. Trimming took 4 bases from V and 5 from J, leaving 15 bases between them.

The chain has TRBV18 and TRBJ1-1; D call uncertain. CDR1 is KGHSH, CDR2 LQKENI, per germline. CDR3 length: 11 residues. The V end lost 3 bases, the J end lost 6 bases, and 5 bases lay between the germline ends. In DNA, the CDR3 is TGTGCCAGCTCACCCGAGGCTGAAGCTTTCTTT. It translates to CASSPEAEAFF.

The V call is TRBV6-1, the J call TRBJ1-4; the D is unclear. V lost 7 bases, J lost 5 bases, and 17 bases lay in between. This CDR3 comprises 15 residues. Per germline, CDR1 MNHNS and CDR2 SASEGT. CDR3 sequence: CASKLVQVMNEKLFF. CDR3 in DNA: TGTGCCAGCAAACTGGTCCAGGTGATGAATGAAAAACTGTTTTTT.

The chain joins TRBV27 to TRBJ2-7, with 8 bases that match TRBD1. V lost 6 bases, J lost 0 bases, and 4 bases stayed unmatched. This CDR3 is 14 amino acids long. Germline V gene sequence: CDR1 MNHEY, CDR2 SMNVEV (reference sequence). In nucleotides, the CDR3 is TGTGCCAGCAGCCGGACAGGGAGCTCCTACGAGCAGTACTTC. This encodes CASSRTGSSYEQYF.

This chain connects TRBV7-8 to TRBJ2-2; weak D call: TRBD1 (5 bases). Germline V gene lookup returns CDR1 SGHVS and CDR2 FQNEAQ. Trimming cost V 2 bases and J 2 bases, with 15 bases left between them. The CDR3 has 17 residues. This chain's CDR3 is CASSLLTRQPNTGELFF. The DNA of the CDR3 is TGTGCCAGCAGCTTACTCACCCGACAGCCTAACACCGGGGAGCTGTTTTTT.

The chain is built from TRBV7-8 and TRBJ1-5; 7 bases line up with TRBD1. This CDR3 region has 18 residues. With 5 bases clipped from V and 0 bases from J, the junction kept 13 bases outside the gene matches. From germline, CDR1 is SGHVS and CDR2 FQNEAQ. The CDR3 DNA reads TGTGCCAGCAGCCCCGGGACAGAACTCAGTCATAGCAATCAGCCCCAGCATTTT. Amino acids: CASSPGTELSHSNQPQHF.

J is TRBJ1-3 and V is TRBV5-1; maybe TRBD1 (5 bases). The CDR3 extends over 16 amino acids. Germline V CDR1 and CDR2: SGHRS, YFSETQ. The V gene lost 1 base and the J gene lost 0 bases, with 11 bases spanning the gap. The CDR3 DNA reads TGCGCCAGCAGCTTGACGGGACTGAGCTCTGGAAACACCATATATTTT. Protein: CASSLTGLSSGNTIYF. Together with reference TRBV5-1 and TRBJ1-3, the CDR3 gives the full variable domain: KAGVTQTPRYLIKTRGQQVTLSCSPISGHRSVSWYQQTPGQGLQFLFEYFSETQRNKGNFPGRFSGRQFSNSRSEMNVSTLELGDSALYLCASSLTGLSSGNTIYFGEGSWLTVV.

The chain is built from TRBV7-9 and TRBJ1-1, with a possible D match to TRBD1 (6 bases). This CDR3 is 17 amino acids long. With 1 base removed from V and 4 bases from J, the gap between germline ends came to 19 bases. The germline gives CDR1 SEHNR, CDR2 FQNEAQ (reference sequence). The CDR3 sequence is CASSLGLTGSRGTEAFF. The CDR3 bases are TGTGCCAGCAGCTTAGGACTTACAGGGAGTCGAGGCACTGAAGCTTTCTTT.

The chain employs TRBV6-5 and TRBJ1-6; perhaps TRBD1 as D (6 bases). CDR3 size: 13 residues. V was pared by 5 bases and J by 13 bases, with 15 bases between. Germline values: CDR1 MNHEY, CDR2 SVGAGI. The CDR3 reads CASSMGQGFPLHF. The CDR3 DNA reads TGTGCCAGCAGTATGGGGCAGGGGTTCCCCCTCCACTTT.

Here the CDR3 reads CAWSADRERTKLFF. DNA of the CDR3: TGTGCCTGGAGCGCGGACCGGGAGAGGACAAAACTGTTTTTT. The chain joins TRBV30 to TRBJ1-4; D gene ambiguous. V lost 3 bases and J lost 10, with 18 bases in between. This CDR3 has 14 amino acids. Per germline, CDR1 GTSNPN and CDR2 SVGIG (reference sequence).

This rearrangement joins TRBV2 to TRBJ1-5; 10 nucleotides agree with TRBD1. In germline, CDR1 is SNHLY, CDR2 FYNNEI. CDR3 length: 16 amino acids. Trimming at V came to 6 bases and at J to 2 bases, leaving 7 bases not matched to a gene. CDR3 coding DNA: TGTGCCAGCAGAGGACAGGGGGTAACTGGCAATCAGCCCCAGCATTTT. It translates to CASRGQGVTGNQPQHF.

This rearrangement joins TRBV10-3 to TRBJ2-1; TRBD1 aligns across 9 bases. The CDR3 spans 14 residues. The trim removed 8 bases at V and 7 bases at J, leaving 9 bases unmatched. The germline V gene encodes CDR1 ENHRY and CDR2 SYGVKD. The CDR3 is CAIQGQGIFNEQFF. DNA for the CDR3: TGTGCCATCCAAGGACAGGGGATTTTTAATGAGCAGTTCTTC.

The rearrangement joins TRBV10-3 to TRBJ1-5, with 7 bases aligning to TRBD1. CDR1 and CDR2 (germline): ENHRY, SYGVKD. This CDR3 region has 18 residues. V lost 9 bases, J lost 4 bases, and 21 bases stayed unmatched. CDR3 DNA sequence: TGTGCCATTAAAACGGGGGACCGGGACAGAGGCCCAAATCAGCCCCAGCATTTT. Translation: CAIKTGDRDRGPNQPQHF.

V is TRBV30 and J is TRBJ1-3, with D hard to call. Germline lookup yields CDR1 GTSNPN and CDR2 SVGIG (reference sequence). This CDR3 is 13 amino acids long. V was cut by 8 bases and J by 3 bases, with 14 bases left in between. The chain's CDR3 is CAVEGSGGNTIYF. The CDR3 DNA is TGTGCCGTTGAAGGGAGTGGTGGAAACACCATATATTTT.

This clone was detected once. The J gene is TRBJ1-5, the V gene TRBV30; perhaps TRBD1 as D (5 bases). V lost 2 bases and J lost 7, with 15 bases in between. This CDR3 contains 14 residues. Germline V gives CDR1 GTSNPN, CDR2 SVGIG (reference sequence). CDR3 loop: CAWSFLGRRQPQHF. The DNA for the CDR3 is TGTGCCTGGAGTTTCCTGGGGCGGCGGCAGCCCCAGCATTTT.

The chain joins TRBV27 to TRBJ2-7; 9 positions agree with TRBD1. Looked up from germline, CDR1 is MNHEY and CDR2 is SMNVEV (reference sequence). The CDR3 totals 15 residues. The J segment lost 3 bases and the V segment lost 0 bases, leaving 3 bases of the junction unmatched. The CDR3 region is CASSLSGGQGYEQYF. CDR3 sequence (DNA): TGTGCCAGCAGTTTATCGGGGGGACAGGGCTACGAGCAGTACTTC.